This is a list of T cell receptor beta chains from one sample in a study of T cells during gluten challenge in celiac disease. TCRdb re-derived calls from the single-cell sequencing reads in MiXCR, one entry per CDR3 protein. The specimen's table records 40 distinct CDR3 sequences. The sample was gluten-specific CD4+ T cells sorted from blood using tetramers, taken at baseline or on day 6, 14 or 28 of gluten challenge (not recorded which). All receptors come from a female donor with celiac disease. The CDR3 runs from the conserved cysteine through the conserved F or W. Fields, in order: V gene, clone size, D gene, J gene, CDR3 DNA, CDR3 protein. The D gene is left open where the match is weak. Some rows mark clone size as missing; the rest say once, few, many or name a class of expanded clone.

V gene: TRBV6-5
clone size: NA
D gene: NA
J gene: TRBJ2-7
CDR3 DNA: TGTGCCAGCAGTTATCGGAGAGTGTCCTCCTACGAGCAGTACTTC
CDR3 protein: CASSYRRVSSYEQYF

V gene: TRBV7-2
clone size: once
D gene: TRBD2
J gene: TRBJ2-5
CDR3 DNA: TGTGCCAGCAGCATCCGGACTAGGGGCGCGGAGACCCAGTACTTC
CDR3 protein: CASSIRTRGAETQYF

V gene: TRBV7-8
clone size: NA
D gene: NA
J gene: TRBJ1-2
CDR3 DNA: TGTGCCAGCCTAACGCAGGGCGCTGGCTACACCTTC
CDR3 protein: CASLTQGAGYTF

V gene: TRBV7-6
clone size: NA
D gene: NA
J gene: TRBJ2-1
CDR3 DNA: TGTGCCAGCAGCTCCCTGGTTAGGGTCGAGCAGTTCTTC
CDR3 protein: CASSSLVRVEQFF

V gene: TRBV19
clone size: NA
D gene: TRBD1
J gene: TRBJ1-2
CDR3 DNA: TGTGCCAGTAGCAATCGACAGGGGCAAGGCTACACCTTC
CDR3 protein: CASSNRQGQGYTF

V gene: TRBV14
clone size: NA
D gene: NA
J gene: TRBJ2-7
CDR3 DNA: TGTGCCAGCAGCCAAGATATACAGCAGGTCTACGAGCAGTACTTC
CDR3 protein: CASSQDIQQVYEQYF

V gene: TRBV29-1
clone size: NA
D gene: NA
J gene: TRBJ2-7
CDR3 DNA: TGCAGCGTCGCCGGGACCTGGGACTCCTACGAGCAGTACTTC
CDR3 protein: CSVAGTWDSYEQYF

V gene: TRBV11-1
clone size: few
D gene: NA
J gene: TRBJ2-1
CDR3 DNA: TGTGCCAGCAGCTCCGGGGGCAGAGAAAACGGGGTCAATGAGCAGTTCTTC
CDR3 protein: CASSSGGRENGVNEQFF

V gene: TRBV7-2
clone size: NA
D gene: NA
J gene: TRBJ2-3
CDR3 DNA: TGTGCCAGCAGCACCAGAGTTCTAGATGGGGGTACGCAGTATTTT
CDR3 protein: CASSTRVLDGGTQYF